These 9 T cell receptor beta chains share one sample of origin, sequenced in a study of blood T cell repertoires in COVID-19 (dated by TCRdb to about 2020). Library creation used the immunoSEQ multiplex PCR assay. As stored in TCRdb, this immuneACCESS dataset retains in-frame rearrangements with V and J assigned. A fraction of the clones does not appear; measured against another copy, unresolved V genes explain less than half of the discrepancy, and the remainder lacks a known reason. Counted in this sample were some 450,000 clones; around 89% of them appeared once. The top ten hold around 12% of the sample. The sample was peripheral blood. Receptors originate from a woman aged 50 to 60 with COVID-19, enrolled during active disease.

Concerning this clone: This sample includes further DNA sequences coding for the same CDR3. This chain links TRBV6-5 with TRBJ1-2; D call uncertain. Trimming stripped 5 bases from V and 2 bases from J, with 9 bases between. Germline CDR1 is MNHEY and CDR2 is SVGAGI. The CDR3 length is 13 residues. CDR3 nucleotide sequence: TGTGCCAGCAGTCGTGGGCCCAACTATGGCTACACCTTC. Amino acids: CASSRGPNYGYTF.

The rearrangement uses TRBV10-1 and TRBJ2-6; D is uncertain. V lost 0 bases and J lost 0, with 6 bases in between. The CDR3 sequence is 16 residues long. Germline V gene data show CDR1 as WNHNN and CDR2 as SYGVQD (reference sequence). The CDR3 coding sequence is TGCGCCAGCAGTGAGTCGACTTCCTCTGGGGCCAACGTCCTGACTTTC. Translating it yields CASSESTSSGANVLTF.

V is TRBV19 and J is TRBJ1-1; D is undetermined. V shed 6 bases and J shed 3 bases, with 14 bases lying between them. The CDR3 is 14 amino acids. Germline CDR1 and CDR2: LNHDA and SQIVND (reference sequence). CDR3: CASSPRGSDTEAFF. The CDR3 DNA reads as TGTGCCAGTAGCCCCCGAGGGTCGGACACTGAAGCTTTCTTT.

The V call is TRBV11-2, the J call TRBJ1-6; D perhaps matches TRBD1 (5 bases). The CDR3 has 14 amino acids. CDR1 and CDR2 (germline): SGHAT, FQNNGV. Trimming removed 5 bases at V and 8 bases at J, with 13 bases between. CDR3 loop: CASSQQASDSPLHF. The CDR3 DNA sequence: TGTGCCAGCAGCCAACAGGCGTCCGATTCACCCCTCCACTTT.

This chain joins TRBV28 and TRBJ1-2, with 7 bases aligning to TRBD1. Germline CDR1 reads MDHEN; CDR2 reads SYDVKM. The CDR3 has 17 amino acids. Unmatched junction bases numbered 9, after V lost 2 bases and J lost 0 bases. CDR3 region: CASSLPRSGTANYGYTF. Written as DNA, the CDR3 is TGTGCCAGCAGTTTACCCCGCTCCGGGACAGCTAACTATGGCTACACCTTC.

This chain uses TRBV9 with TRBJ1-5; possibly TRBD1 for D (5 bases). Between the trimmed V and J ends, which lost 4 bases and 9 bases, there was a span of 17 bases. The CDR3 totals 14 residues. The V gene's germline CDR1 is SGDLS and CDR2 YYNGEE. CDR3 protein: CASSPREGFLPQHF. The CDR3 bases are TGTGCCAGCAGCCCACGGGAGGGGTTTCTGCCCCAGCATTTT.

V gene TRBV5-4 combines with J gene TRBJ2-3; 10 nucleotides align to TRBD2. With 2 bases clipped from V and 3 bases from J, the junction kept 9 bases outside the gene matches. Per germline, CDR1 SGHNT and CDR2 YYREEE (reference sequence). The CDR3 consists of 17 residues. The CDR3 spells CASSLGPGTSDTDTQYF. In DNA, the CDR3 is TGTGCCAGCAGCTTAGGCCCCGGGACTAGCGATACAGATACGCAGTATTTT.

The V and J genes are TRBV11-2 and TRBJ1-6; D gene uncertain. Germline V CDR1 and CDR2: SGHAT, FQNNGV. The CDR3 is 14 residues long. The germline V and J ends were trimmed by 5 bases and 7 bases, with 12 bases remaining between them. CDR3 sequence reads: CASSQHTTNSPLHF. In nucleotides, the CDR3 is TGTGCCAGCAGCCAACATACTACCAATTCACCCCTCCACTTT.

The genes are TRBV7-2 and TRBJ2-1; 7 nucleotides line up with TRBD1. With 8 bases clipped from V and 3 bases from J, the junction kept 10 bases outside the gene matches. CDR3 length equals 15 residues. The germline CDR1 and CDR2 sequences are SGHTA and FQGNSA. In DNA form, the CDR3 reads TGTGCCAGCCTTCTAAATGGACAGGACTACAATGAGCAGTTCTTC. Residues: CASLLNGQDYNEQFF.